The 8 T cell receptor beta chains below come from one sample, sequenced in a study of T cells in Graves' hyperthyroidism and ophthalmopathy. TCR beta CDR3 regions were amplified from RNA. First-round RT-PCR of the TCR CDR3 relied on the HTBI primer set. Via MiXCR, TCRdb re-called the multiplex PCR reads, giving one row per CDR3 protein. This sample yields more than 300,000 distinct CDR3 sequences, of which around 13% are seen a single time; around a tenth belongs to the top ten. What was sequenced was blood. The receptors shown here come from a woman aged 18-30 years with Graves' hyperthyroidism.

A single count supports this clonotype. The chain employs TRBV6-1 and TRBJ2-1; 9 bases match TRBD1. The CDR3 sequence is 15 residues long. Germline CDR1 is MNHNS and CDR2 is SASEGT. V was clipped by 6 bases and J by 8 bases; unmatched bases: 11. CDR3 in DNA: TGTGCCAGCAGCAACACAGGGGGCGAATTTGATGAGCAGTTCTTC. This sequence encodes CASSNTGGEFDEQFF.

This clonotype was found many times. The V gene is TRBV11-2, the J gene TRBJ2-3; TRBD1 might be the D (6 bases). Trimming took 2 bases from V and 5 from J, leaving 14 bases between them. The CDR3 spans 15 residues. Germline V gene data show CDR1 as SGHAT and CDR2 as FQNNGV. The chain's CDR3 is CASSLPWTAQDTQYF. The CDR3 DNA reads as TGTGCCAGCAGCTTACCCTGGACAGCTCAAGATACGCAGTATTTT.

This clonotype was seen many times. The chain has TRBV28 and TRBJ1-2, with a possible D match to TRBD1 (5 bases). Germline CDR1 and CDR2: MDHEN and SYDVKM. The CDR3 is made up of 15 amino acids. The V gene lost 4 bases and the J gene lost 5 bases, with 17 bases spanning the gap. CDR3 residues: CASSSVAGRRYGYTF. In DNA, the CDR3 is TGTGCCAGCAGTTCTGTTGCGGGACGAAGATATGGCTACACCTTC.

In this sample, this clonotype turned up once. At one boundary the junction diverges from the germline segment, which might be a read error. The chain employs TRBV28 and TRBJ1-4; 7 nucleotides agree with TRBD1. The germline gives CDR1 MDHEN, CDR2 SYDVKM. CDR3 length equals 16 residues. CDR3 in amino acids: CANSFYRGSTNEKLFF. The CDR3 nucleotides read TGTGCCAACAGTTTTTACAGGGGTTCGACTAATGAAAAACTGTTTTTT.

The table lists this clonotype with a few counts. CDR3 sequence: CASGSGTGPNQPQHF. DNA of the CDR3: TGTGCCAGCGGCTCGGGGACAGGGCCCAATCAGCCCCAGCATTTT. The genes are TRBV7-8 and TRBJ1-5, with TRBD1 matching over 9 bases. The V gene end was trimmed by 8 bases and the J gene end by 3 bases; junction bases not matched to a gene: 8. This CDR3 contains 15 residues. In germline, CDR1 is SGHVS, CDR2 FQNEAQ.

This clonotype showed up just a few times. The chain combines TRBV4-2 with TRBJ2-7; D not resolved. Germline-derived CDR1 and CDR2 are LGHNA and YNFKEQ. CDR3 length: 15 amino acids. Trimming took 3 bases from V and 2 from J, leaving 14 bases between them. This chain's CDR3 is CASSHSTTGTYEQYF. The CDR3 DNA is TGTGCCAGCAGCCACTCTACTACCGGAACCTACGAGCAGTACTTC.

Ten or more counts support this clonotype. J is TRBJ1-1 and V is TRBV2; D is uncertain. Looked up from germline, CDR1 is SNHLY and CDR2 is FYNNEI. The CDR3 spans 13 residues. Trimming removed 6 bases from V and 4 bases from J, with 12 bases in between. CDR3 DNA: TGTGCCAGCAGGAGGGATTCGGGCACTGAAGCTTTCTTT. Translated: CASRRDSGTEAFF.

At least ten counts were recorded for this clonotype. The chain combines TRBV20-1 with TRBJ2-2; no reliable D call. CDR3 size: 14 residues. The V end was cut by 3 bases, the J end by 3 bases, with 11 bases between. The germline CDR1 and CDR2 sequences are DFQATT and SNEGSKA (reference sequence). The CDR3 DNA follows: TGCAGTGCTAGGGGCAGGATGTACACCGGGGAGCTGTTTTTT. Protein sequence: CSARGRMYTGELFF.